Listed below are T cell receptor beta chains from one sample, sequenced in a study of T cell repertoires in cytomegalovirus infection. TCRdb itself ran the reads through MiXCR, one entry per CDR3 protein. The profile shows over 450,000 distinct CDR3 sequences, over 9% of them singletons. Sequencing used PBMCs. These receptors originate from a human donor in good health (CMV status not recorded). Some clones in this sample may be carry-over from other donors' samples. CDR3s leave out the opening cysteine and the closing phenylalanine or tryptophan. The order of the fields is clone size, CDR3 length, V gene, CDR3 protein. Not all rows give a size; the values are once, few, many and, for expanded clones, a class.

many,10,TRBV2,ATQFISRELF
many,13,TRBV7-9,ASSLQGGGNSPLH
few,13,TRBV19,ASSDGGAGGGEQF
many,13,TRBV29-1,SVEDVLAATDTQY
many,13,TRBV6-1,ASSVAQGLTGELF
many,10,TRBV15,ATATLNNEQF
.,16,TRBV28,ASSATSGGGWSYNEQF
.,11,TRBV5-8,ASSWLPPSEAF
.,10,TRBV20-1,SGTGGDYGYT
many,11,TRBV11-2,ASSVLGGTEAF
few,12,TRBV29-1,SVDPGDLNTEAF
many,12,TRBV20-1,SARGGSANSPLH
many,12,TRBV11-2,ASSLGREQETQY
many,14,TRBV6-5,ASRSTGTSGYNEQF
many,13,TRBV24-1,ATPYWRGTKNIQY
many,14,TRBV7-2,ASSLLAGSSYNEQF
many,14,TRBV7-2,ASSSRLAGNTGELF
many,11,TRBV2,ASSQSQGYEQF
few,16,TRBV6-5,ASSYTPGWGQGRTEAF
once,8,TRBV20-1,SAGVDTQY
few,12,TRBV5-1,ASSQTGRQETQY
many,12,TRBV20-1,SARTSGVIDTQY
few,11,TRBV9,ASSVVGGDEAF
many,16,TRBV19,ARNPGTGTLLRCQPQH
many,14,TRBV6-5,ASSYSKPSGNTEAF
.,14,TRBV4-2,ASSQDASVIRYEQY
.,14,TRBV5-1,ASSLVAETINSPLH
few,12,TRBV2,ASRGGRGNYGYT
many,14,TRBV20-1,SASLAGPLNTGELF
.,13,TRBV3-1,ASSHGGRRSDTQY
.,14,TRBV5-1,ASSALAGTSYNEQF
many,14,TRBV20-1,SARGRGQAGANVLT
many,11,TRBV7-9,ASSRVGADTQY
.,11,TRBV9,AQKSGPAYEQY
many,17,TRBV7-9,ASRPPTGTAFKGNEKLF
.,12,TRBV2,ASRDGQGGTEAF
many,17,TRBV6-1,ASSSQLAGGPSGQETQY
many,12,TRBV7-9,ASSSVGDNEKLF
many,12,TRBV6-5,ASSYGQLNTEAF
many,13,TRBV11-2,ASSQGAGAGETQY
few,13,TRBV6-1,ASSEASTGRNGYT
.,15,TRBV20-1,STNRFTGTSALNEQF
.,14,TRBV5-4,ASSTRDRGPLYEQY
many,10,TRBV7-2,ASRSRGEKLF
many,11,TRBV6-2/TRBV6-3,ASHLALGYGYT
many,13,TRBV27,ASRRGGLSTDTQY
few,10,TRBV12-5,ASAPDRGEQY
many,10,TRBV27,ASRGLPNEQF
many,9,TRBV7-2,ASSFTGEQY
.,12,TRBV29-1,SVGGLAGNYEQY
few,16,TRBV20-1,SAPRPGLAVLSYNEQF
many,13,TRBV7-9,ASSLGGTGDYEQY
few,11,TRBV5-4,ASSLGLRAEQY
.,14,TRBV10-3,AISESDSVVGQPQH
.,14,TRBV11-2,ASSLGADLTPYEQY